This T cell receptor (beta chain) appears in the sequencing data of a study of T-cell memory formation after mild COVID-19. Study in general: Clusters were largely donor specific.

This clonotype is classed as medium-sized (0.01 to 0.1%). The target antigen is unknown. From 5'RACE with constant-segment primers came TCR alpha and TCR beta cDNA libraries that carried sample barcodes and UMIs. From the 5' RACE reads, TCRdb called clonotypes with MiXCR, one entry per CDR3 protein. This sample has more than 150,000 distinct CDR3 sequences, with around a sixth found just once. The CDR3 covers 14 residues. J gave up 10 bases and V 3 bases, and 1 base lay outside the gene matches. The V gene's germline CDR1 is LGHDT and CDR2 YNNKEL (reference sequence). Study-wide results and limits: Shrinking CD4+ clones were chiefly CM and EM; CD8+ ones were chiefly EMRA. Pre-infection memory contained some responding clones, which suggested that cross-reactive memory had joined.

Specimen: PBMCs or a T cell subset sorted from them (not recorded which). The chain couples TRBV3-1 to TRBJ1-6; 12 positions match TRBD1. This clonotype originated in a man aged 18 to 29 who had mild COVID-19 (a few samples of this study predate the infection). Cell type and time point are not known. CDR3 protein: CASSQGTGGSPLHF. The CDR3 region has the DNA TGTGCCAGCAGCCAGGGGACAGGGGGCTCACCCCTCCACTTT.